This entry lists 19 T cell receptor beta chains sequenced from one sample in a study of cytomegalovirus exposure and HLA in healthy donors. In the PCR, 60 Vbeta and 13 Jbeta primers were used. The table came from immunoSEQ multiplex PCR; TCRdb's copy has only in-frame clones and leaves some out. The sample holds 110,000 or so clones, approximately 80% seen once. Source material: PBMCs. The receptors derive from a man aged 45-65 years in good health and CMV-seropositive.

This clone has only one observation. This chain uses TRBV6-1 with TRBJ1-1, with 8 bases that match TRBD1. CDR1 MNHNS and CDR2 SASEGT come from the germline V gene. V lost 8 bases, J lost 4 bases, and 9 bases stayed unmatched. The CDR3 is 14 amino acids. The CDR3 reads CASQGQGVGTEAFF. The DNA of the CDR3 is TGTGCCAGCCAAGGACAGGGAGTGGGCACTGAAGCTTTCTTT.

The chain is built from TRBV5-6 and TRBJ1-4; 10 positions match TRBD1. CDR1 and CDR2 (germline): SGHDT, YYEEEE. V gave up 0 bases and J gave up 8 bases; unmatched junction bases: 7. The CDR3 totals 16 residues. The CDR3 loop is CASSLVSGDRGEKLFF. CDR3 DNA: TGTGCCAGCAGCTTGGTTTCGGGGGACAGGGGCGAAAAACTGTTTTTT. The full variable domain, with the rest looked up from reference TRBV5-6 and TRBJ1-4, is DAGVTQSPTHLIKTRGQQVTLRCSPKSGHDTVSWYQQALGQGPQFIFQYYEEEERQRGNFPDRFSGHQFPNYSSELNVNALLLGDSALYLCASSLVSGDRGEKLFFGSGTQLSVL.

V is TRBV6-5 and J is TRBJ2-7; D remains unclear. Germline loops: CDR1 MNHEY, CDR2 SVGAGI. CDR3 length: 12 residues. Between the trimmed V and J ends, which lost 7 bases and 4 bases, there was a span of 11 bases. The CDR3 DNA reads TGTGCCAGCATGGGTGACAATTACGAGCAGTACTTC. Its translation: CASMGDNYEQYF.

The chain couples TRBV6-1 to TRBJ2-7; D is possibly TRBD2 (6 bases). The CDR3 contains 14 residues. V shed 5 bases and J shed 6 bases, with 17 bases lying between them. Germline lookup yields CDR1 MNHNS and CDR2 SASEGT. CDR3 nucleotides: TGTGCCAGCAGTAGTCGGGACTTCTTGGGCGAGCAGTACTTC. Protein: CASSSRDFLGEQYF.

This chain links TRBV5-6 with TRBJ1-4; D gene uncertain. Germline V gives CDR1 SGHDT, CDR2 YYEEEE. The CDR3 contains 14 residues. Trimming left V 3 bases short and J 5 bases short, with 11 bases between. The CDR3 region is CASSYGGRNEKLFF. The CDR3, as DNA: TGTGCCAGCAGCTACGGAGGGAGGAATGAAAAACTGTTTTTT.

This sequence joins TRBV6-1 and TRBJ1-1; perhaps TRBD1 as D (5 bases). CDR3 length equals 15 residues. The V gene lost 2 bases and the J gene lost 0 bases, with 10 bases spanning the gap. The germline V gene has CDR1 MNHNS and CDR2 SASEGT. The CDR3, as DNA: TGTGCCAGCAGTGAACAGGGTTTGGTGAACACTGAAGCTTTCTTT. This gives the protein CASSEQGLVNTEAFF.

V usage is TRBV6-5 and J usage is TRBJ2-5; unclear D gene. Germline CDR1 and CDR2: MNHEY and SVGAGI. The CDR3 is 9 amino acids. Trimming removed 11 bases at V and 9 bases at J, with 10 bases between. The CDR3 DNA is TGTGCCGCCCCCCCAGCCCAGTACTTC. Translated, it gives CAAPPAQYF.

CDR3 coding DNA: TGTGCCAGCAGCCAGAGCGTTACCCGAAATTCACCCCTCCACTTT. It translates to CASSQSVTRNSPLHF. This sequence joins TRBV27 and TRBJ1-6; D gene unclear. This CDR3 spans 15 amino acids. The V gene's germline CDR1 is MNHEY and CDR2 SMNVEV (reference sequence). Trimming took off 6 bases at V and 7 bases at J, with 16 bases between the two ends.

J is TRBJ2-1 and V is TRBV30; the match to TRBD2 covers 13 bases. CDR1 and CDR2 (germline): GTSNPN, SVGIG (reference sequence). This CDR3 spans 14 amino acids. With 3 bases clipped from V and 15 bases from J, the junction kept 11 bases outside the gene matches. The CDR3 loop is CAWRFTGTSGVLFF. In DNA form, the CDR3 reads TGTGCCTGGAGATTCACCGGGACTAGCGGGGTCTTGTTCTTC.

The rearrangement uses TRBV10-3 and TRBJ1-4; 8 positions match TRBD1. With 9 bases clipped from V and 7 bases from J, the junction kept 10 bases outside the gene matches. Looked up from germline, CDR1 is ENHRY and CDR2 is SYGVKD. The CDR3 spans 14 residues. Here the CDR3 DNA reads TGTGCCATGAATTCGGGACAGGAAGGTGAAAAACTGTTTTTT. Its protein product is CAMNSGQEGEKLFF.

This chain links TRBV19 with TRBJ2-7, with D unclear. The CDR3 loop spans 14 amino acids. The ends were cut back, 6 bases at V and 0 bases at J, with 12 bases in the middle. Germline values: CDR1 LNHDA, CDR2 SQIVND (reference sequence). CDR3 loop: CASRMGPGSYEQYF. In DNA form, the CDR3 reads TGTGCCAGTAGGATGGGTCCGGGCTCCTACGAGCAGTACTTC.

This rearrangement joins TRBV30 to TRBJ2-5; the D is unclear. The germline gives CDR1 GTSNPN, CDR2 SVGIG (reference sequence). The CDR3 has 12 amino acids. Trimming removed 2 bases from V and 0 bases from J, with 4 bases in between. The CDR3 protein is CAWSRDQETQYF. The CDR3 nucleotides are TGTGCCTGGAGTCGCGACCAAGAGACCCAGTACTTC.

This clone was detected once. This rearrangement joins TRBV27 to TRBJ2-1; 15 bases line up with TRBD2. In germline, CDR1 is MNHEY, CDR2 SMNVEV (reference sequence). Unmatched junction bases numbered 0, after V lost 2 bases and J lost 4 bases. This CDR3 comprises 16 residues. In DNA, the CDR3 is TGTGCCAGCAGTTTAGGACTAGCGGGAGGGTACAATGAGCAGTTCTTC. Amino acids: CASSLGLAGGYNEQFF.

This clone was counted only a few times. This chain joins TRBV5-1 and TRBJ1-2; 12 bases are a match to TRBD1. V lost 4 bases, J lost 14 bases, and 18 bases stayed unmatched. The CDR3 length is 16 residues. The germline CDR1 and CDR2 sequences are SGHRS and YFSETQ. The DNA of the CDR3 is TGCGCCAGCAGCGAGGGACAGGGGGCTTGGTCTTCAGCCTCGACCTTC. Amino acids: CASSEGQGAWSSASTF.

V usage is TRBV9 and J usage is TRBJ2-6; TRBD1 might be the D (6 bases). The V gene lost 0 bases and the J gene lost 0 bases, with 7 bases spanning the gap. From germline, CDR1 is SGDLS and CDR2 YYNGEE. The CDR3 loop spans 16 amino acids. The CDR3 DNA is TGTGCCAGCAGCGTAGGGGACAACTCTGGGGCCAACGTCCTGACTTTC. Protein product: CASSVGDNSGANVLTF.

This sequence joins TRBV19 and TRBJ1-5, with D unresolved. Germline CDR1 and CDR2: LNHDA and SQIVND (reference sequence). The CDR3 sequence is 17 residues long. With 8 bases removed from V and 2 bases from J, the gap between germline ends came to 22 bases. The CDR3 region is CASQNRWVVAGNQPQHF. CDR3 in DNA: TGTGCCAGTCAAAACCGCTGGGTGGTTGCGGGCAATCAGCCCCAGCATTTT. Variable domain in full (rest from reference TRBV19 and TRBJ1-5): DGGITQSPKYLFRKEGQNVTLSCEQNLNHDAMYWYRQDPGQGLRLIYYSQIVNDFQKGDIAEGYSVSREKKESFPLTVTSAQKNPTAFYLCASQNRWVVAGNQPQHFGDGTRLSIL.

This rearrangement joins TRBV7-2 to TRBJ2-7; TRBD2 matches at 14 bases. This CDR3 spans 15 amino acids. With V trimmed by 5 bases and J by 5 bases, 5 bases remained unmatched. Germline V gene data show CDR1 as SGHTA and CDR2 as FQGNSA. CDR3 in DNA: TGTGCCAGCAGCCGCGGACTAGCGGGAGGAAACGAGCAGTACTTC. This translates into CASSRGLAGGNEQYF.

This sequence joins TRBV18 and TRBJ2-6; TRBD1 matches at 11 bases. The CDR3 is made up of 19 amino acids. V shed 5 bases and J 0 bases; nucleotides not matched to a gene: 9. Germline lookup yields CDR1 KGHSH and CDR2 LQKENI. CDR3 sequence: CASSLGTGGMHSGANVLTF. The CDR3 DNA reads TGTGCCAGCTCATTGGGGACAGGGGGGATGCACTCTGGGGCCAACGTCCTGACTTTC.

The sample holds a few counts of this clone. This chain joins TRBV7-2 and TRBJ2-2; D is ambiguous. CDR1 and CDR2 (germline): SGHTA, FQGNSA. CDR3 size: 14 residues. The V end was cut by 5 bases, the J end by 6 bases, with 13 bases between. This CDR3 is CASSPWSRAGELFF. CDR3 nucleotide sequence: TGTGCCAGCAGCCCCTGGTCCCGAGCCGGGGAGCTGTTTTTT.